These 19 T cell receptor beta chains were all obtained from the same sample, sequenced in a study of T cell changes during pregnancy in multiple sclerosis. The data were produced by immunoSEQ multiplex PCR, yet TCRdb's version contains in-frame clones alone and is incomplete. The table shows several thousand clones, with 70% to 90% occurring only once. The sample in question was CD8+ T cells from peripheral blood mononuclear cells, obtained in the first trimester of pregnancy. The origin of the receptors is a female donor in good health, enrolled as a control in a pregnancy study.

The chain links TRBV20-1 to TRBJ2-3; D remains ambiguous. The CDR3 runs to 11 residues. Germline lookup yields CDR1 DFQATT and CDR2 SNEGSKA (reference sequence). Between the trimmed V and J ends, which lost 0 bases and 7 bases, there was a span of 5 bases. The CDR3 DNA reads as TGCAGTGCTAGAGATCTATATACGCAGTATTTT. This codes for CSARDLYTQYF.

V is TRBV6-1 and J is TRBJ2-7; 7 bases map to TRBD1. Germline assignment: CDR1 MNHNS and CDR2 SASEGT. With V trimmed by 2 bases and J by 3 bases, 4 bases remained unmatched. The CDR3 is made up of 14 amino acids. The CDR3 coding sequence is TGTGCCAGCAGTGAACCTTACAGGGGCTACGAGCAGTACTTC. Encoded protein: CASSEPYRGYEQYF.

The V and J genes are TRBV6-4 and TRBJ2-1; 13 bases are shared with TRBD2. V lost 6 bases, J lost 4 bases, and 6 bases stayed unmatched. This CDR3 has 16 residues. Germline lookup yields CDR1 MRHNA and CDR2 SNTAGT. The CDR3 region is CASSRLAGGGYNEQFF. DNA for the CDR3: TGTGCCAGCAGCCGACTAGCGGGGGGAGGATACAATGAGCAGTTCTTC.

The chain couples TRBV6-1 to TRBJ2-3; 9 bases line up with TRBD2. The CDR3 consists of 15 residues. The junction had 4 bases not matched to a gene; V was cut back by 4 bases and J by 2 bases. The germline gives CDR1 MNHNS, CDR2 SASEGT. As DNA, the CDR3 is TGTGCCAGCAGTGGACTAGCGGCCGACACAGATACGCAGTATTTT. As protein: CASSGLAADTDTQYF.

The chain is built from TRBV5-1 and TRBJ2-5, with D possibly TRBD1 on 6 matching bases. There are 13 residues in the CDR3. V lost 5 bases to trimming and J lost 3 bases, with 11 bases between them. Germline V lookup: CDR1 SGHRS, CDR2 YFSETQ. CDR3 in DNA: TGCGCCAGCAGACCGGACAGTGAAGAGACCCAGTACTTC. It is translated as CASRPDSEETQYF. The whole variable domain, remainder taken from reference TRBV5-1 and TRBJ2-5, is KAGVTQTPRYLIKTRGQQVTLSCSPISGHRSVSWYQQTPGQGLQFLFEYFSETQRNKGNFPGRFSGRQFSNSRSEMNVSTLELGDSALYLCASRPDSEETQYFGPGTRLLVL.

This clone occurred once. This chain links TRBV6-4 with TRBJ2-2; no clear D gene. V gave up 2 bases and J gave up 3 bases, with 7 bases separating them. CDR1 and CDR2 (germline): MRHNA, SNTAGT. The CDR3 length is 14 residues. CDR3 in amino acids: CASSDAEDTGELFF. DNA of the CDR3: TGTGCCAGCAGTGACGCAGAAGACACCGGGGAGCTGTTTTTT.

The genes are TRBV9 and TRBJ2-3; 13 nucleotides align to TRBD2. V gave up 3 bases and J gave up 4 bases; unmatched junction bases: 5. Germline CDR1 is SGDLS and CDR2 is YYNGEE. The CDR3 is made up of 16 amino acids. In DNA, the CDR3 is TGTGCCAGCAGCGCCCCACTAGCGGGGGGGGCAGATACGCAGTATTTT. This sequence encodes CASSAPLAGGADTQYF.

This sequence joins TRBV11-2 and TRBJ1-6, with D possibly being TRBD1 (5 bases). The CDR3 is 19 residues long. Looked up from germline, CDR1 is SGHAT and CDR2 is FQNNGV. Deletions cut 3 bases from V and 1 base from J, with 19 bases between. In nucleotides, the CDR3 is TGTGCCAGCAGCTTGGGCCCAGTCAGGGTAATTTCCTATAATTCACCCCTCCACTTT. Translation gives CASSLGPVRVISYNSPLHF. The complete variable domain, with remaining parts taken from reference TRBV11-2 and TRBJ1-6, reads EAGVAQSPRYKIIEKRQSVAFWCNPISGHATLYWYQQILGQGPKLLIQFQNNGVVDDSQLPKDRFSAERLKGVDSTLKIQPAKLEDSAVYLCASSLGPVRVISYNSPLHFGNGTRLTVT.

In this sample, this clone turned up once. The J gene is TRBJ1-5, the V gene TRBV28; tentative D call: TRBD1 (6 bases). This CDR3 is 17 amino acids long. Trimming took 4 bases from V and 2 from J, leaving 18 bases between them. Germline V CDR1 and CDR2: MDHEN, SYDVKM. As DNA, the CDR3 is TGTGCCAGCAGTTCCTCAAAGGGGGGGATGGGCAATCAGCCCCAGCATTTT. Its translation is CASSSSKGGMGNQPQHF.

The rearrangement links TRBV11-2 to TRBJ2-7; 7 bases are shared with TRBD1. Trimming at V came to 6 bases and at J to 2 bases, leaving 4 bases not matched to a gene. This CDR3 contains 13 residues. Germline-derived CDR1 and CDR2 are SGHAT and FQNNGV. The CDR3 DNA reads TGTGCCAGCAGTTTCGGGACAGCCTACGAGCAGTACTTC. Its translation is CASSFGTAYEQYF.

V usage is TRBV9 and J usage is TRBJ2-7, with D perhaps matching TRBD1 (6 bases). Germline values: CDR1 SGDLS, CDR2 YYNGEE. The CDR3 has 14 amino acids. V dropped 2 bases and J dropped 4 bases, with 13 bases sitting between them. CDR3 nucleotide sequence: TGTGCCAGCAGCGTGGGACATCCGGAGTACGAGCAGTACTTC. The encoded protein is CASSVGHPEYEQYF.

The CDR3 sequence is CASGVGGNNEQFF. CDR3 DNA: TGTGCCAGCGGCGTCGGGGGGAATAATGAGCAGTTCTTC. The chain links TRBV6-4 to TRBJ2-1; 7 bases map to TRBD2. This CDR3 is built from 13 residues. V shed 8 bases, J shed 7 bases, and the junction held 8 bases outside the gene matches. Germline values: CDR1 MRHNA, CDR2 SNTAGT.

This clone was seen more than once but under ten times. The V and J genes are TRBV23-1 and TRBJ1-4; possible D gene TRBD1, 5 bases. TRBV23-1 is known as an ORF, though its function is uncertain. V gave up 0 bases and J gave up 2 bases, with 16 bases separating them. The CDR3 covers 18 residues. The CDR3 loop is CASSQSLSGRHTNEKLFF. The CDR3 DNA reads as TGCGCCAGCAGTCAATCTCTCTCAGGGCGGCATACTAATGAAAAACTGTTTTTT.

The V gene is TRBV7-9, the J gene TRBJ2-1; 9 nucleotides agree with TRBD1. This CDR3 is built from 15 residues. Germline V gene data show CDR1 as SEHNR and CDR2 as FQNEAQ (reference sequence). The junction had 9 bases not matched to a gene; V was cut back by 5 bases and J by 7 bases. CDR3 nucleotides: TGTGCCAGCAGCATACGGACAGGGGAACAAAATGAGCAGTTCTTC. This translates into CASSIRTGEQNEQFF.

The V gene is TRBV28, the J gene TRBJ2-3, with TRBD2 identical over 9 bases. The CDR3 contains 17 residues. J lost 5 bases, V lost 1 base, and 10 bases had no gene match. Germline V gene lookup returns CDR1 MDHEN and CDR2 SYDVKM. The CDR3 protein is CASSLSIGGREEDTQYF. The CDR3 region has the DNA TGTGCCAGCAGTTTATCCATCGGCGGGAGGGAGGAAGATACGCAGTATTTT.

The chain combines TRBV27 with TRBJ2-1, with TRBD2 matching over 7 bases. J was trimmed by 10 bases and V by 6 bases; bases with no gene match: 9. The CDR3 loop spans 13 amino acids. Germline V gene sequence: CDR1 MNHEY, CDR2 SMNVEV (reference sequence). CDR3 protein: CASRQLGGDEQFF. DNA of the CDR3: TGTGCCAGCAGACAACTGGGGGGGGACGAGCAGTTCTTC.

The chain uses TRBV13 and TRBJ1-4; maybe TRBD1 (6 bases). The CDR3 sequence is 17 residues long. Germline V gives CDR1 PRHDT, CDR2 FYEKMQ (reference sequence). The germline V and J ends were trimmed by 6 bases and 2 bases, with 19 bases remaining between them. For the CDR3, the DNA is TGTGCCAGCAGACACCGGGGGGGGCTGGGGACTAATGAAAAACTGTTTTTT. It yields the protein CASRHRGGLGTNEKLFF.

For the CDR3, the DNA is TGTGCCAGCAGCCTAAATCCGAGACAGGGCGACGAGCAGTACTTC. Protein product: CASSLNPRQGDEQYF. The rearrangement joins TRBV11-2 to TRBJ2-7; 7 bases are shared with TRBD1. The CDR3 loop spans 15 amino acids. The V segment lost 5 bases and the J segment 5 bases; nucleotides outside the gene matches: 12. Germline lookup yields CDR1 SGHAT and CDR2 FQNNGV.

The chain links TRBV4-1 to TRBJ1-5; D perhaps matches TRBD1 (5 bases). V was shortened by 4 bases and J by 0 bases, with 13 bases between the two germline ends. The CDR3 runs 16 residues. Germline V gene data show CDR1 as MGHRA and CDR2 as YSYEKL. The CDR3 DNA reads as TGCGCCAGCAGCCCTAGATGGGGGGATAGCAATCAGCCCCAGCATTTT. This encodes CASSPRWGDSNQPQHF.